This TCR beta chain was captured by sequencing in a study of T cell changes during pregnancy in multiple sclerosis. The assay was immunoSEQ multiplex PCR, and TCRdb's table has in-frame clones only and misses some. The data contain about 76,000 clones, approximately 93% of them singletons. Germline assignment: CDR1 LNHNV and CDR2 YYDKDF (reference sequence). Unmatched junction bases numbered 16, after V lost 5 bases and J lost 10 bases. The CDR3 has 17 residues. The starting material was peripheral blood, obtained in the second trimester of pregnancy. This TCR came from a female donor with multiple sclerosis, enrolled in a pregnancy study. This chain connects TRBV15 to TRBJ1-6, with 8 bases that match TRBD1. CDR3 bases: TGTGCCACCAGCCCACGGGGGTTTGGGACAGGCCCCTCACCCCTCCACTTT. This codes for CATSPRGFGTGPSPLHF.